This T cell receptor beta chain was retrieved from a study of cytomegalovirus exposure and HLA in healthy donors. Vbeta (60) and Jbeta (13) primers were used in the PCR. Study processing details: In a later analysis, the count reached roughly 80 million unique TCR beta chains, with 8.5 million to 14 million shared. Using immunoSEQ multiplex PCR, the repertoire was profiled, and TCRdb retains in-frame clones only, with some absent. V, J and clone size were drawn from that table, and D and trimming were deduced from the DNA. The sample lists about 150,000 clones; about 76% were seen once. This clone turned up a few times. What it binds is not known. Findings and caveats of the study: In a later analysis, productive TCRs from donors in an Asian-associated ancestry cluster reportedly carried fewer N-insertions than the cohort mean. Highest at DRB1 and lowest at HLA-C, TCR association rates differed among HLA loci in a later analysis.

The length of the CDR3 is 14 residues. Per germline, CDR1 MNHEY and CDR2 SVGAGI. V lost 6 bases, J lost 5 bases, and 7 bases stayed unmatched. The rearrangement uses TRBV6-5 and TRBJ2-5; 9 nucleotides agree with TRBD1. Sequencing input: PBMCs. This receptor was identified in a woman between 35 and 50 years old in good health and CMV-seronegative. The CDR3 reads CASRRTGGLETQYF. Here the CDR3 DNA reads TGTGCCAGCAGGAGAACAGGGGGCCTTGAGACCCAGTACTTC.